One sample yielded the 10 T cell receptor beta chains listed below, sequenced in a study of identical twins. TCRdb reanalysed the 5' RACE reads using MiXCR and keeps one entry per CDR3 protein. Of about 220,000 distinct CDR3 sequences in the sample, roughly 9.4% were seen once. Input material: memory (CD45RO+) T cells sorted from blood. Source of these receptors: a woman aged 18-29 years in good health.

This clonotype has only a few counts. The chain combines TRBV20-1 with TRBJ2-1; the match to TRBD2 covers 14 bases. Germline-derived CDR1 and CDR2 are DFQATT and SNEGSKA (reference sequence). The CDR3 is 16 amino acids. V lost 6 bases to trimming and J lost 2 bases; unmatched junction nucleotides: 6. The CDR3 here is CSALSGLAGAYNEQFF. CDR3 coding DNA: TGCAGTGCCCTCTCGGGACTAGCGGGAGCCTACAATGAGCAGTTCTTC.

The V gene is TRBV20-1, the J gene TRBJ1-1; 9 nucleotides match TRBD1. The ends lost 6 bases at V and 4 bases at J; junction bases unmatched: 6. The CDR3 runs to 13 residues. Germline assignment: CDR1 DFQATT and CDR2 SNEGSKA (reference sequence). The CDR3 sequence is CSASRTGVTEAFF. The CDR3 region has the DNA TGCAGTGCGTCCCGGACAGGGGTCACTGAAGCTTTCTTT.

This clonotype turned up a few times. The CDR3 region is CASSFSGGPGYTF. CDR3 coding DNA: TGTGCCAGCAGTTTTTCAGGGGGCCCGGGCTACACCTTC. This chain connects TRBV12-3 or TRBV12-4 to TRBJ1-2; 8 bases map to TRBD1. The CDR3 consists of 13 residues. The V segment lost 3 bases and the J segment 8 bases; nucleotides outside the gene matches: 5.

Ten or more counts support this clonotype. The CDR3 DNA sequence: TGTGCTAGTGGCGACTCGGGGGTAGTTAATACGCAGTATTTT. Translation gives CASGDSGVVNTQYF. The rearrangement joins TRBV12-5 to TRBJ2-3, with D perhaps matching TRBD2 (6 bases). CDR1 and CDR2 from the germline V gene are LGHNT and FRNRAP. V was pared by 6 bases and J by 7 bases, with 17 bases between. The CDR3 contains 14 residues.

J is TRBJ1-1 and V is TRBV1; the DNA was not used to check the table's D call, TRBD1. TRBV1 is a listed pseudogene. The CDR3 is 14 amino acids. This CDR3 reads CTSSPIRQFRGAFF. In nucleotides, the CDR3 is TGCACCAGCAGCCCTATCCGACAGTTTCGAGGAGCTTTCTTT.

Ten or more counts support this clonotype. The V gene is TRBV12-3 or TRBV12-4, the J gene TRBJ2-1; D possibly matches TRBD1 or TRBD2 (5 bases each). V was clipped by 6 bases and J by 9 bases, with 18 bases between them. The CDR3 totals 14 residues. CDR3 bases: TGTGCCAGCAGCACCGGGACCGCTATAATTGAGCAGTTCTTC. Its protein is CASSTGTAIIEQFF.

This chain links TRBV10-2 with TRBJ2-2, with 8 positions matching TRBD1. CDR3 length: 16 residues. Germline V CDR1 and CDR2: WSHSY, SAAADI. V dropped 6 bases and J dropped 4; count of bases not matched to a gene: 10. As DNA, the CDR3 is TGCGCCAGCAGCGACTTCGGGACAGGCGCCACCGGGGAGCTGTTTTTT. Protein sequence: CASSDFGTGATGELFF.

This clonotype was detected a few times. This chain's CDR3 is CASSLQGAGEQFF. CDR3 nucleotides: TGTGCCAGCAGCTTGCAGGGGGCAGGGGAGCAGTTCTTC. The chain has TRBV13 and TRBJ2-1, with 8 bases identical to TRBD1. The CDR3 consists of 13 residues. Trimming took 3 bases from V and 10 from J; bases not matched to a gene: 5. Germline V lookup: CDR1 PRHDT, CDR2 FYEKMQ (reference sequence). Using reference TRBV13 and TRBJ2-1 for the parts outside the CDR3, the full variable domain is AAGVIQSPRHLIKEKRETATLKCYPIPRHDTVYWYQQGPGQDPQFLISFYEKMQSDKGSIPDRFSAQQFSDYHSELNMSSLELGDSALYFCASSLQGAGEQFFGPGTRLTVL.

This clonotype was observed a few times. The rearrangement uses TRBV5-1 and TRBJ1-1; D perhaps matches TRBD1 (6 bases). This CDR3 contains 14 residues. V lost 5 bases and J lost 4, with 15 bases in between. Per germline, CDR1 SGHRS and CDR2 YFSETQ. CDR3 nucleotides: TGCGCCAGCAGGATGACAGGAGGGGCCACTGAAGCTTTCTTT. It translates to CASRMTGGATEAFF. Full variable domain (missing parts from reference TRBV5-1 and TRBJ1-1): KAGVTQTPRYLIKTRGQQVTLSCSPISGHRSVSWYQQTPGQGLQFLFEYFSETQRNKGNFPGRFSGRQFSNSRSEMNVSTLELGDSALYLCASRMTGGATEAFFGQGTRLTVV.

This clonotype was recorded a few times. For the CDR3, the DNA is TGTGCCAGCGGACAGACAGGGGCCTGGGCCGGGGAGCTGTTTTTT. This sequence encodes CASGQTGAWAGELFF. The chain is built from TRBV6-1 and TRBJ2-2, with TRBD1 matching 8 bases. Germline values: CDR1 MNHNS, CDR2 SASEGT. This CDR3 has 15 amino acids. After removal of 8 bases from V and 6 bases from J, the junction contained 11 bases not matched to a gene.